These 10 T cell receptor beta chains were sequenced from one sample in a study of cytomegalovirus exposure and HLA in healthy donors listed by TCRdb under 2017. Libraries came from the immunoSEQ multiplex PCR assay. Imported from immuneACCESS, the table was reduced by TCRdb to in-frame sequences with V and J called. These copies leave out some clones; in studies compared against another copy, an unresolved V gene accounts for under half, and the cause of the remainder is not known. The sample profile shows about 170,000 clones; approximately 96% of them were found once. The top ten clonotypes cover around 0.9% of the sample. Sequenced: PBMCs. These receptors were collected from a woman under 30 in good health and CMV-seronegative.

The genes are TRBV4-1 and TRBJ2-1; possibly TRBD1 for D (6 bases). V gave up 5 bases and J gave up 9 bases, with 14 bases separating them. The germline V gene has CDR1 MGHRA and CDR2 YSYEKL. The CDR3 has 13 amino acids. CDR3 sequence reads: CASSRNTGSEQFF. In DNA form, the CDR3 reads TGCGCCAGCAGCAGAAACACAGGGAGTGAGCAGTTCTTC.

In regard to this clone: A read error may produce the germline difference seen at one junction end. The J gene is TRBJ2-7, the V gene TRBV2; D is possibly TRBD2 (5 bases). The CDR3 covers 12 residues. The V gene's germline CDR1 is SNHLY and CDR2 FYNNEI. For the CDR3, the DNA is TGTGCCAGCGGTGAGCGGACCTACGAGCAGTACTTC. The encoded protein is CASGERTYEQYF.

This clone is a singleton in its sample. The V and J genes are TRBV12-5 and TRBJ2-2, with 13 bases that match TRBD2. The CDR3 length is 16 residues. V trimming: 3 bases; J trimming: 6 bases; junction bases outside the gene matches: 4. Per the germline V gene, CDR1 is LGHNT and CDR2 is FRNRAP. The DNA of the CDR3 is TGTGCTAGTGGTTTACTAGCGGGGGGGCCTGCCGGGGAGCTGTTTTTT. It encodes CASGLLAGGPAGELFF.

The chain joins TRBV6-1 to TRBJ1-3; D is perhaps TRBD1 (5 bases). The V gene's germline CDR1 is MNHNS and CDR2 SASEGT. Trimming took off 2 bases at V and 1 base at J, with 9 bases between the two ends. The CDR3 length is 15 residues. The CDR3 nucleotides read TGTGCCAGCAGTGAACTTTCAGGGTCTGGAAACACCATATATTTT. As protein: CASSELSGSGNTIYF.

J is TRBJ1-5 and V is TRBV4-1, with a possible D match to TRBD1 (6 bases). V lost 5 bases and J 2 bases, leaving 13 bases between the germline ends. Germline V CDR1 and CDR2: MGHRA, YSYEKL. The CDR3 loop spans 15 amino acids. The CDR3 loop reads CASSRGRQGNQPQHF. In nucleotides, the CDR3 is TGCGCCAGCAGCAGAGGGCGACAGGGCAATCAGCCCCAGCATTTT.

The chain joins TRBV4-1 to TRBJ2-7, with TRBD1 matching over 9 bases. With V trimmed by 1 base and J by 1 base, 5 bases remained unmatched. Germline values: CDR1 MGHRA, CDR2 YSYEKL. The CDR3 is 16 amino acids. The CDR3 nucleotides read TGCGCCAGCAGCCAAGTTTCGGGACAGGGTTCCTACGAGCAGTACTTC. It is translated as CASSQVSGQGSYEQYF.

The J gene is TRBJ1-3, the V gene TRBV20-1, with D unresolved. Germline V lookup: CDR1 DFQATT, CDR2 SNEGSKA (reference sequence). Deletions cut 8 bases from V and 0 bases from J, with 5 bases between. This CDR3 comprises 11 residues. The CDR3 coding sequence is TGCAGTTTGTACTCTGGAAACACCATATATTTT. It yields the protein CSLYSGNTIYF.

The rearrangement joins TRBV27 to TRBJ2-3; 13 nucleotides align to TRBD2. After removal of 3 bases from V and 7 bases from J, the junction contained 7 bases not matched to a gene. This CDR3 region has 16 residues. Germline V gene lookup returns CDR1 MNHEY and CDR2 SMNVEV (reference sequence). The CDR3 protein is CASSLLLAGGPYTQYF. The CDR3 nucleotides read TGTGCCAGCAGTTTGTTACTAGCGGGGGGGCCTTATACGCAGTATTTT.

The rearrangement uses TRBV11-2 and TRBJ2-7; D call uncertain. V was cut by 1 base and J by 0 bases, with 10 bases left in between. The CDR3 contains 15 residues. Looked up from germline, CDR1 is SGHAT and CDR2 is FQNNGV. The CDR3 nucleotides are TGTGCCAGCAGCTTAGCTCCAGCGAGCTCCTACGAGCAGTACTTC. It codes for CASSLAPASSYEQYF.

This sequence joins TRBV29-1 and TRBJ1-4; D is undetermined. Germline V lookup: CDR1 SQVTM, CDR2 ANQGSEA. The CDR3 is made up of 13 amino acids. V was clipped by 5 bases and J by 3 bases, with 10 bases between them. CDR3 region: CSVRNAANEKLFF. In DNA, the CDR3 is TGCAGCGTTAGGAACGCGGCTAATGAAAAACTGTTTTTT.